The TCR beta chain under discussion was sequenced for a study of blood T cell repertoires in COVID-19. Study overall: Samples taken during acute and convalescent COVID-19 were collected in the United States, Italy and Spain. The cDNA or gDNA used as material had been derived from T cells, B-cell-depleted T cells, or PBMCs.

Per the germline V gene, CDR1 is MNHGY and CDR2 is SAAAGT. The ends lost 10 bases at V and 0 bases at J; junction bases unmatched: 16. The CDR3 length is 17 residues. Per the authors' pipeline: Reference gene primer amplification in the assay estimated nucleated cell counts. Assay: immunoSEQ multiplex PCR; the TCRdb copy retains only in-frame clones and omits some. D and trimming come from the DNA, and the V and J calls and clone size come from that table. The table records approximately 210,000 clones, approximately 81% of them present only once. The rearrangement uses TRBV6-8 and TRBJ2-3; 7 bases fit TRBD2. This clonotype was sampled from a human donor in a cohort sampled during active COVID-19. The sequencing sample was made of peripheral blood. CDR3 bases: TGTGCCACCGCGGCGAGCGGGGTACCAATTAGCACAGATACGCAGTATTTT. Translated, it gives CATAASGVPISTDTQYF.